This entry is about one T cell receptor beta chain. What it binds is not known. TCRdb's copy holds only in-frame clones and misses some; the assay was immunoSEQ multiplex PCR. The table records about 58,000 clones, roughly nine tenths of them present only once. The record originates from a study of OX40 agonist ivuxolimab in advanced cancers. Study context: Partial responses occurred in Three dose-escalation patients, one with hepatocellular carcinoma and two with cutaneous melanoma.

Per the germline V gene, CDR1 is SNHLY and CDR2 is FYNNEI. The CDR3 runs 17 residues. V lost 6 bases and J lost 4, with 19 bases in between. Overall study findings and caveats: At 0.1 to 3.0 mg/kg, CD4+ and CD8+ blood T cells expanded clonally by week 6. Low normalized clonal expansion also occurred in some nonresponding patients.

The source of this sequence is an adult with an advanced solid tumor such as melanoma, head and neck, liver or kidney cancer. The chain has TRBV2 and TRBJ1-6; D not certain. The sequences come from CD4+ or CD8+ T cells sorted from blood, collected in a trial of the OX40 agonist ivuxolimab. In DNA, the CDR3 is TGTGCCAGCAGCCCTAGGACGGCTGCGATTTATAATTCACCCCTCCACTTT. Its protein is CASSPRTAAIYNSPLHF.